A single sample gave rise to the 22 T cell receptor beta chains below, sequenced in a study of blood T cell repertoires in COVID-19. The method was immunoSEQ multiplex PCR; TCRdb's version includes in-frame clones alone and lacks a portion of them. The sample has approximately 210,000 clones; approximately 80% are singletons. Sequencing used PBMCs or T cells enriched from blood (not recorded which). All receptors come from a woman aged 50 to 60 with acute COVID-19.

This chain joins TRBV7-9 and TRBJ1-4; D is possibly TRBD1 (6 bases). This CDR3 spans 15 amino acids. Germline-derived CDR1 and CDR2 are SEHNR and FQNEAQ (reference sequence). Trimming left V 4 bases short and J 0 bases short, with 9 bases between. The CDR3 spells CASSSHRATNEKLFF. CDR3 coding DNA: TGTGCCAGCAGCTCCCACAGGGCAACTAATGAAAAACTGTTTTTT.

The V gene is TRBV28, the J gene TRBJ2-2; unclear D gene. CDR3 length: 12 amino acids. Germline V gene lookup returns CDR1 MDHEN and CDR2 SYDVKM. V was pared by 2 bases and J by 6 bases, with 4 bases between. The CDR3 nucleotides are TGTGCCAGCAGTTTACGTCCCGGGGAGCTGTTTTTT. Protein: CASSLRPGELFF.

Written as DNA, the CDR3 is TGTGCCAGCAGCCGTTCTGGAACAGCCTATGGCTACACCTTC. Its protein is CASSRSGTAYGYTF. The V call is TRBV3-1 (or the pseudogene TRBV3-2), the J call TRBJ1-2, with D hard to call. The V and J ends lost 4 bases and 4 bases respectively, with 13 bases between them. Germline-derived CDR1 and CDR2 are LGHDT and YNNKEL (reference sequence). The CDR3 length is 14 residues.

The chain carries TRBV11-2 and TRBJ1-1; weak D call: TRBD1 (5 bases). The CDR3 length is 14 residues. Between the trimmed V and J ends, which lost 8 bases and 4 bases, there was a span of 17 bases. Germline V gives CDR1 SGHAT, CDR2 FQNNGV. The CDR3 DNA follows: TGTGCCAGCTCCACCGGGGGGAAGAGCACTGAAGCTTTCTTT. This sequence encodes CASSTGGKSTEAFF.

This chain uses TRBV3-1 (or the pseudogene TRBV3-2) with TRBJ2-5; TRBD2 might be the D (6 bases). The CDR3 spans 16 residues. The ends were cut back, 4 bases at V and 5 bases at J, with 20 bases in the middle. Germline CDR1 LGHDT, CDR2 YNNKEL (reference sequence). The CDR3 DNA sequence: TGTGCCAGCAGCCCTACCCGACCGGAGGGTTTTGAGACCCAGTACTTC. Translating gives CASSPTRPEGFETQYF.

This clone was observed a single time. The chain has TRBV7-9 and TRBJ2-5; 8 bases match TRBD2. Germline CDR1 SEHNR, CDR2 FQNEAQ (reference sequence). Trimming took 0 bases from V and 2 from J; bases not matched to a gene: 8. CDR3 length: 17 amino acids. CDR3 bases: TGTGCCAGCAGCTTAGCCGGGGGACTAGGATTTCAAGAGACCCAGTACTTC. Translation gives CASSLAGGLGFQETQYF.

The chain uses TRBV5-6 and TRBJ1-2; 10 nucleotides line up with TRBD1. There are 16 residues in the CDR3. The V gene end was trimmed by 0 bases and the J gene end by 5 bases; junction bases not matched to a gene: 7. From germline, CDR1 is SGHDT and CDR2 YYEEEE. The CDR3 protein is CASSLVGQGQPYGYTF. The CDR3 nucleotides are TGTGCCAGCAGCTTGGTGGGACAGGGGCAACCTTATGGCTACACCTTC.

V is TRBV4-3 and J is TRBJ2-3; 9 bases are shared with TRBD2. V dropped 0 bases and J dropped 3; count of bases not matched to a gene: 4. Germline V gives CDR1 LGHNA, CDR2 YSLEER. There are 16 residues in the CDR3. In nucleotides, the CDR3 is TGCGCCAGCAGCCAAGAAAGAGCGGGAGGAACAGATACGCAGTATTTT. Residues: CASSQERAGGTDTQYF.

V and J are TRBV3-1 (or the pseudogene TRBV3-2) and TRBJ1-1; D possibly corresponds to TRBD1 (5 bases). The germline CDR1 and CDR2 sequences are LGHDT and YNNKEL (reference sequence). The CDR3 consists of 15 residues. The V end was cut by 0 bases, the J end by 7 bases, with 15 bases between. Written as DNA, the CDR3 is TGTGCCAGCAGCCAAGAGGGTGCGGATAGGGGTGAAGCTTTCTTT. This sequence encodes CASSQEGADRGEAFF.

This chain links TRBV3-1 (or the pseudogene TRBV3-2) with TRBJ2-3; TRBD1 might be the D (5 bases). V was shortened by 3 bases and J by 2 bases, with 9 bases between the two germline ends. The CDR3 has 14 residues. The germline V gene has CDR1 LGHDT and CDR2 YNNKEL (reference sequence). The CDR3 DNA reads as TGTGCCAGCAGCCAGTTGACAGACACAGATACGCAGTATTTT. Protein product: CASSQLTDTDTQYF.

This chain links TRBV12-5 with TRBJ1-2; D might be TRBD1 (6 bases). This CDR3 is 12 amino acids long. Germline-derived CDR1 and CDR2 are LGHNT and FRNRAP. V lost 5 bases to trimming and J lost 9 bases, with 13 bases between them. The CDR3, as DNA: TGTGCTAGTGGTCTATCCAGGGGCAGCTACACCTTC. It encodes CASGLSRGSYTF. Combining the CDR3 with reference TRBV12-5 and TRBJ1-2 gives the whole variable domain DARVTQTPRHKVTEMGQEVTMRCQPILGHNTVFWYRQTMMQGLELLAYFRNRAPLDDSGMPKDRFSAEMPDATLATLKIQPSEPRDSAVYFCASGLSRGSYTFGSGTRLTVV.

The chain combines TRBV11-2 with TRBJ2-3, with 9 positions matching TRBD2. Germline CDR1 reads SGHAT; CDR2 reads FQNNGV. The V gene end was trimmed by 3 bases and the J gene end by 3 bases; junction bases not matched to a gene: 4. The CDR3 sequence is 15 residues long. The CDR3 DNA sequence: TGTGCCAGCAGCTTTAGCGGGGGTTCTACAGATACGCAGTATTTT. Translation gives CASSFSGGSTDTQYF.

This rearrangement joins TRBV19 to TRBJ2-3; TRBD2 matches 10 bases. In germline, CDR1 is LNHDA, CDR2 SQIVND (reference sequence). The CDR3 extends over 15 amino acids. Unmatched junction bases numbered 8, after V lost 8 bases and J lost 3 bases. CDR3 nucleotides: TGTGCCAGTTCTGACCTTAGCGGGGGGACAGATACGCAGTATTTT. Protein sequence: CASSDLSGGTDTQYF.

This clone qualifies as medium-sized. Other nucleotide sequences from this sample produce the same CDR3. The V gene is TRBV15, the J gene TRBJ2-2, with 7 bases matching TRBD2. CDR1 and CDR2 from the germline V gene are LNHNV and YYDKDF (reference sequence). With V trimmed by 0 bases and J by 1 base, 5 bases remained unmatched. This CDR3 comprises 17 residues. The CDR3 bases are TGTGCCACCAGCAGAGACTCTTCTAGCGGGAACACCGGGGAGCTGTTTTTT. Its translation: CATSRDSSSGNTGELFF.

Of note for this clone: At the DNA level, this CDR3 is encoded by other sequences in the same sample as well. This chain uses TRBV5-4 with TRBJ1-1, with unresolved D. V lost 0 bases to trimming and J lost 1 base, with 4 bases between them. Per the germline V gene, CDR1 is SGHNT and CDR2 is YYREEE (reference sequence). CDR3 length: 13 residues. CDR3 sequence: CASSLAGNTEAFF. As DNA, the CDR3 is TGTGCCAGCAGCTTGGCAGGGAACACTGAAGCTTTCTTT.

This chain links TRBV18 with TRBJ1-6, with 8 bases that match TRBD1. From germline, CDR1 is KGHSH and CDR2 LQKENI. V was clipped by 3 bases and J by 6 bases; unmatched bases: 7. The CDR3 contains 16 residues. As DNA, the CDR3 is TGTGCCAGCTCACCTGAGACAGGGGCTGTTAATTCACCCCTCCACTTT. Its translation: CASSPETGAVNSPLHF.

This sequence joins TRBV6-5 and TRBJ1-1; D is unresolved. Germline V gives CDR1 MNHEY, CDR2 SVGAGI. Trimming cost V 5 bases and J 1 base, with 11 bases left between them. CDR3 length equals 14 residues. The CDR3 loop is CASSLQRTNTEAFF. The CDR3 DNA sequence: TGTGCCAGCAGTCTACAGAGAACGAACACTGAAGCTTTCTTT.

This clone was seen only a few times. V gene TRBV7-9 combines with J gene TRBJ2-1; 12 bases fit TRBD2. CDR1 and CDR2 (germline): SEHNR, FQNEAQ (reference sequence). J was trimmed by 10 bases and V by 0 bases; bases with no gene match: 4. This CDR3 has 15 amino acids. CDR3 sequence (DNA): TGTGCCAGCAGCTTAGCGCGCGGACTAGCGGGGGAGCAGTTCTTC. Protein: CASSLARGLAGEQFF.

The rearrangement links TRBV19 to TRBJ2-3; 7 bases map to TRBD2. After removal of 3 bases from V and 11 bases from J, the junction contained 17 bases not matched to a gene. This CDR3 is built from 16 residues. The V gene's germline CDR1 is LNHDA and CDR2 SQIVND (reference sequence). The CDR3, as DNA: TGTGCCAGTAGTATTCAGGCGCCAGCGGGGCCTCCACAGCAGTATTTT. Its protein product is CASSIQAPAGPPQQYF.

The chain has TRBV7-2 and TRBJ1-4; the match to TRBD1 covers 7 bases. The V gene end was trimmed by 5 bases and the J gene end by 3 bases; junction bases not matched to a gene: 9. Germline CDR1 is SGHTA and CDR2 is FQGNSA. The CDR3 is made up of 16 amino acids. In DNA form, the CDR3 reads TGTGCCAGCAGCCCCCGGCAGGGGGTTTCTAATGAAAAACTGTTTTTT. Translation: CASSPRQGVSNEKLFF.

The chain recombines TRBV6-5 with TRBJ1-4; D is uncertain. Trimming stripped 7 bases from V and 4 bases from J, with 16 bases between. The germline gives CDR1 MNHEY, CDR2 SVGAGI. The CDR3 consists of 15 residues. CDR3 sequence reads: CASKRERQLNEKLFF. The CDR3 DNA sequence: TGTGCCAGCAAAAGGGAGAGACAACTTAATGAAAAACTGTTTTTT.

The sample holds a few counts of this clone. The chain recombines TRBV28 with TRBJ1-3; no firm D call. CDR1 and CDR2 (germline): MDHEN, SYDVKM. Trimming removed 8 bases at V and 4 bases at J, with 18 bases between. This CDR3 is 15 amino acids long. In DNA, the CDR3 is TGTGCCAGCCTCCCGGGAGCTTCGGGGGGAAACACCATATATTTT. Amino acids: CASLPGASGGNTIYF.